This record covers a single T cell receptor beta chain. Authors' analysis steps: Reference gene primer amplification yielded estimated nucleated cell counts. The repertoire was sequenced with immunoSEQ multiplex PCR; TCRdb's copy has only in-frame clones and lacks some. V, J and clone size are taken as reported in that table, and D and trimming were inferred from the DNA itself. Of 85,000 to 110,000 clones in the sample, over 65% were seen once. The data were taken from a study of blood T cell repertoires in COVID-19. Overall study: The United States, Italy and Spain supplied acute and convalescent COVID-19 samples. The cDNA or gDNA used as material had been derived from T cells, B-cell-depleted T cells, or PBMCs.

This CDR3 contains 18 residues. J gave up 8 bases and V 5 bases, and 18 bases lay outside the gene matches. Germline V gives CDR1 SGHTA, CDR2 FQGTGA. Sequencing used peripheral blood. The chain links TRBV7-3 to TRBJ2-1; 10 nucleotides line up with TRBD2. The sequence derives from a human donor in a cohort sampled during active COVID-19. CDR3 sequence (DNA): TGTGCCAGCAGCGCCATCGCAATAACTAGCGGGGACGTCGATGAGCAGTTCTTC. It translates to CASSAIAITSGDVDEQFF.